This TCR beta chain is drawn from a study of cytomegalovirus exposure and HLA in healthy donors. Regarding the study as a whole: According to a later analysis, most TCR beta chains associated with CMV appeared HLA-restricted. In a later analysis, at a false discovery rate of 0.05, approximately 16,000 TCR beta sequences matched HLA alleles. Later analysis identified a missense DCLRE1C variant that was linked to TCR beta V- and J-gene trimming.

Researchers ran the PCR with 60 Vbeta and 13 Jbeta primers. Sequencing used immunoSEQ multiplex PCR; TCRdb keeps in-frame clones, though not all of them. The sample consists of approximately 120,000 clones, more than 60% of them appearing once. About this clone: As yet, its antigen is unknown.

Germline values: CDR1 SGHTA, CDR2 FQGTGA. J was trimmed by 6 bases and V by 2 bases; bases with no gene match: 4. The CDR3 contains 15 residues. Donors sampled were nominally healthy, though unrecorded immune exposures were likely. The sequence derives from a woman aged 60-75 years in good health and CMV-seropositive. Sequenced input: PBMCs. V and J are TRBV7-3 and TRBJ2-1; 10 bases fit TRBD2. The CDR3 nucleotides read TGTGCCAGCAGCTTACGTCTAGCGGGGGTCAATGAGCAGTTCTTC. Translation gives CASSLRLAGVNEQFF.